The 6 T cell receptor beta chains reported below all come from one sample, sequenced in a study of vaccination and CD4 T cells after COVID-19. Treatment defined: approximately nine-day PBMC culture with coronavirus spike peptide pools or control peptides (ViraFEST assay). What these receptors recognize is not known. The Oncomine TCR Beta short-read assay was what sequenced the DNA obtained from cultured CD4+ T cells. Using its own MiXCR run on the PCR reads, TCRdb lists one record per CDR3 protein. The table has over 20,000 distinct CDR3 sequences, about three quarters seen once. The specimen was CD4+ T cells from blood, cultured in vitro. All receptors derive from a human donor who had recovered from COVID-19.

This clonotype was found a few times. The rearrangement joins TRBV7-2 to TRBJ1-5; a weak D match, TRBD1 (5 bases). Trimming stripped 4 bases from V and 6 bases from J, with 13 bases between. There are 14 residues in the CDR3. Germline V gene lookup returns CDR1 SGHTA and CDR2 FQGNSA. The CDR3 DNA reads TGTGCCAGCAGCTGGGGGTTGGAGGGTCAGCCCCAGCATTTT. Translation gives CASSWGLEGQPQHF.

This chain links TRBV20-1 with TRBJ2-5; a possible D gene is TRBD2 (5 bases). V was pared by 6 bases and J by 1 base, with 12 bases between. This CDR3 is built from 13 residues. The germline V gene encodes CDR1 DFQATT and CDR2 SNEGSKA (reference sequence). The CDR3 loop is CSAILGPQETQYF. The CDR3 bases are TGCAGTGCCATACTAGGTCCCCAAGAGACCCAGTACTTC.

The V call is TRBV10-3, the J call TRBJ2-5, with TRBD2 matching over 14 bases. Trimming took 2 bases from V and 2 from J; bases not matched to a gene: 7. CDR1 and CDR2 (germline): ENHRY, SYGVKD. This CDR3 has 18 amino acids. CDR3 region: CAISERIGTSGRQETQYF. The CDR3 DNA is TGTGCCATCAGTGAGCGGATTGGGACTAGCGGGAGACAAGAGACCCAGTACTTC.

The chain has TRBV6-2 or TRBV6-3 and TRBJ1-1, with D unresolved. The CDR3 length is 16 residues. The germline CDR1 and CDR2 sequences are MNHEY and SVGEGT. With 5 bases removed from V and 0 bases from J, the gap between germline ends came to 16 bases. In DNA form, the CDR3 reads TGTGCCAGCAGTGCGGGCGGGAAGGGCCTGAACACTGAAGCTTTCTTT. Translated: CASSAGGKGLNTEAFF.

J is TRBJ1-5 and V is TRBV19; tentatively, D is TRBD1 (6 bases). Per the germline V gene, CDR1 is LNHDA and CDR2 is SQIVND (reference sequence). Trimming removed 5 bases at V and 3 bases at J, with 11 bases between. This CDR3 is built from 14 residues. Here the CDR3 reads CASSRRDTNQPQHF. The CDR3 DNA is TGTGCCAGTAGTCGTCGGGACACCAATCAGCCCCAGCATTTT.

This chain links TRBV6-1 with TRBJ1-6, with a tentative D call TRBD1 (5 bases). CDR1 is MNHNS, CDR2 SASEGT, per germline. The V end was cut by 1 base, the J end by 13 bases, with 23 bases between. CDR3 length: 17 residues. The CDR3 DNA follows: TGTGCCAGCAGTGAAGTGGGGTGGACGGGACCCTTATTTCCCCTCCACTTT. Its translation: CASSEVGWTGPLFPLHF.